This T cell receptor (beta chain) derives from a study of monozygotic twins with cystic fibrosis. Background on the study: With about 15 PCR cycles, barcoded libraries came from approximately 2.7 micrograms of fragmented DNA.

A note on this clone: Its specificity is not known.

Some clones are missing from TCRdb's copy, which holds only in-frame ones; the method was immunoSEQ multiplex PCR. In the table there are 30,000 to 40,000 clones, more than 60% of which are singletons. Germline values: CDR1 MDHEN, CDR2 SYDVKM. J gave up 3 bases and V 6 bases, and 4 bases lay outside the gene matches. The CDR3 loop spans 16 amino acids. Study-wide results and limits: Monozygotic CF twin pairs shared significantly more nucleotide-identical clonotypes than unrelated CF individuals did. The repertoire was suggested to be naive-dominated, clonality median 0.0095. J usage was most co-twin-similar in 8 of 16 pairs, V in 13.

The V gene is TRBV28, the J gene TRBJ2-3; TRBD2 matches 15 bases. Sequencing was carried out using blood. The sequence derives from a girl aged 5 to 17 with cystic fibrosis. CDR3 nucleotides: TGTGCCAGCAGAGAGGGACTAGCGGGAGGTACAGATACGCAGTATTTT. Translation: CASREGLAGGTDTQYF.